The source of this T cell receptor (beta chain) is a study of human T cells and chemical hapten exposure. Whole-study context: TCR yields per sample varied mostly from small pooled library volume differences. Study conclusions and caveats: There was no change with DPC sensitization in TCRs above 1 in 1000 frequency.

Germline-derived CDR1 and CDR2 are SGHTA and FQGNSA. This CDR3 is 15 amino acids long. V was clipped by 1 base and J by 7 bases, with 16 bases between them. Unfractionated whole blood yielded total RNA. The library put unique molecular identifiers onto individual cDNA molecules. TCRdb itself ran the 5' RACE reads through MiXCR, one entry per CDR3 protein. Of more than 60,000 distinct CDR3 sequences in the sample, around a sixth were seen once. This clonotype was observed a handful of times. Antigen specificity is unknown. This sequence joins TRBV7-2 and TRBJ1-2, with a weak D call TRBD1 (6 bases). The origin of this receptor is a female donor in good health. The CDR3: CASSLGSPGAGGYTF. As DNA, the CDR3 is TGTGCCAGCAGCTTAGGAAGCCCGGGGGCAGGTGGCTACACCTTC.